A selection of T cell receptor beta chains follows, all from one sample in a study of beta chain features in type 1 diabetes. The assay was immunoSEQ multiplex PCR, and TCRdb's table has in-frame clones only and misses some. In the table there are 450,000 to 600,000 clones, about 32% of which are singletons. Sequencing used naive CD4+ T cells from blood. Source of these receptors: a young man in good health. Both conserved end residues are part of each CDR3. Each record gives: clone size, V gene, J gene, D gene, CDR3 protein, CDR3 DNA. A D gene is named only where the DNA matches it firmly. The listing skips clone size in some rows; elsewhere it reads once, few, many or a size class.

size: NA
V: TRBV12-5
J: TRBJ2-7
D: TRBD1
CDR3: CASGQGDKYEQYF
DNA: TGTGCTAGTGGTCAGGGGGACAAATACGAGCAGTACTTC

size: NA
V: TRBV6-6
J: TRBJ2-7
D: TRBD1
CDR3: CASSPGTGALKQYF
DNA: TGTGCCAGCAGTCCCGGGACAGGGGCCCTCAAGCAGTACTTC

size: few
V: TRBV6-5
J: TRBJ2-6
D: TRBD1
CDR3: CASSSNRGPGANVLTF
DNA: TGTGCCAGCAGTTCTAACAGGGGGCCTGGGGCCAACGTCCTGACTTTC

size: NA
V: TRBV27
J: TRBJ1-4
D: TRBD1
CDR3: CASSLQGGWEKLFF
DNA: TGTGCCAGCAGTTTACAAGGGGGCTGGGAAAAACTGTTTTTT

size: NA
V: TRBV10-3
J: TRBJ2-1
D: NA
CDR3: CAILGEGGHGYNEQFF
DNA: TGTGCCATCCTGGGAGAGGGCGGGCACGGATACAATGAGCAGTTCTTC

size: few
V: TRBV5-1
J: TRBJ2-7
D: TRBD2
CDR3: CASSPLAGGYEQYF
DNA: TGCGCCAGCAGCCCACTAGCGGGAGGCTACGAGCAGTACTTC

size: NA
V: TRBV9
J: TRBJ2-1
D: NA
CDR3: CASTRGVRNEQFF
DNA: TGTGCCAGCACTCGTGGTGTGCGGAATGAGCAGTTCTTC

size: NA
V: TRBV15
J: TRBJ1-1
D: NA
CDR3: CATSRDNEPTEAFF
DNA: TGTGCCACCAGCAGAGATAATGAGCCAACTGAAGCTTTCTTT

size: NA
V: TRBV7-9
J: TRBJ2-3
D: NA
CDR3: CASSLGYSTDTQYF
DNA: TGTGCCAGCAGCTTAGGCTATAGCACAGATACGCAGTATTTT

size: NA
V: TRBV18
J: TRBJ2-7
D: NA
CDR3: CASSPGPTYEQYF
DNA: TGTGCCAGCTCACCGGGACCCACCTACGAGCAGTACTTC

size: NA
V: TRBV4-2
J: TRBJ2-3
D: NA
CDR3: CASSQGGGTDTQYF
DNA: TGTGCCAGCAGCCAAGGTGGCGGAACAGATACGCAGTATTTT

size: NA
V: TRBV28
J: TRBJ2-7
D: NA
CDR3: CASSFPGKSYEQYF
DNA: TGTGCCAGCAGTTTTCCTGGCAAATCCTACGAGCAGTACTTC

size: NA
V: TRBV9
J: TRBJ2-1
D: TRBD2
CDR3: CASSVGTSRSYNEQFF
DNA: TGTGCCAGCAGCGTTGGGACTAGCAGGTCTTACAATGAGCAGTTCTTC

size: NA
V: TRBV25-1
J: TRBJ2-3
D: NA
CDR3: CASSEWKGTDTQYF
DNA: TGTGCCAGCAGTGAATGGAAGGGAACAGATACGCAGTATTTT

size: few
V: TRBV7-7
J: TRBJ2-7
D: NA
CDR3: CASSLNSWTGSYEQYF
DNA: TGTGCTAGCAGCTTAAACTCCTGGACGGGCTCCTACGAGCAGTACTTC

size: NA
V: TRBV10-3
J: TRBJ2-7
D: TRBD1
CDR3: CATSGQPYEQYF
DNA: TGTGCCACTTCGGGACAGCCATACGAGCAGTACTTC

size: NA
V: TRBV6-5
J: TRBJ1-2
D: NA
CDR3: CASSYSASGGYTF
DNA: TGTGCCAGCAGTTACTCAGCGTCAGGCGGCTACACCTTC

size: NA
V: TRBV29-1
J: TRBJ2-2
D: NA
CDR3: CSAEGIATGELFF
DNA: TGCAGCGCAGAGGGAATCGCCACCGGGGAGCTGTTTTTT

size: NA
V: TRBV7-9
J: TRBJ2-1
D: NA
CDR3: CASSPILYNEQFF
DNA: TGTGCCAGCAGCCCAATCTTATACAATGAGCAGTTCTTC

size: few
V: TRBV7-2
J: TRBJ2-5
D: TRBD2
CDR3: CASSLELAGLRTQYF
DNA: TGTGCCAGCAGCTTAGAACTAGCGGGGCTCCGGACCCAGTACTTC

size: NA
V: TRBV7-3
J: TRBJ1-1
D: NA
CDR3: CASSKGRGTEAFF
DNA: TGTGCCAGCAGCAAGGGAAGGGGTACTGAAGCTTTCTTT

size: NA
V: TRBV6-5
J: TRBJ1-1
D: NA
CDR3: CASKRTPTRDTEAFF
DNA: TGTGCCAGCAAAAGGACCCCAACGAGGGACACTGAAGCTTTCTTT

size: few
V: TRBV28
J: TRBJ2-5
D: TRBD1
CDR3: CASSFNLGQGTETQYF
DNA: TGTGCCAGCAGCTTTAATCTTGGACAGGGGACAGAGACCCAGTACTTC

size: few
V: TRBV25-1
J: TRBJ2-4
D: NA
CDR3: CASSEGGVAKNIQYF
DNA: TGTGCCAGCAGTGAAGGAGGGGTAGCCAAAAACATTCAGTACTTC

size: NA
V: TRBV7-3
J: TRBJ2-1
D: NA
CDR3: CASSPEVRNYNEQFF
DNA: TGTGCCAGCAGCCCGGAGGTTAGGAACTACAATGAGCAGTTCTTC

size: NA
V: TRBV7-9
J: TRBJ1-1
D: NA
CDR3: CASSLPWNTEAFF
DNA: TGTGCCAGCAGCTTACCTTGGAACACTGAAGCTTTCTTT

size: NA
V: TRBV11-2
J: TRBJ2-7
D: NA
CDR3: CASSSAGTVYEQYF
DNA: TGTGCCAGCAGCTCCGCCGGGACTGTCTACGAGCAGTACTTC

size: NA
V: TRBV11-2
J: TRBJ2-5
D: NA
CDR3: CASSSTTSWGSETQYF
DNA: TGTGCCAGCAGCTCTACTACCAGTTGGGGATCGGAGACCCAGTACTTC

size: once
V: TRBV15
J: TRBJ2-1
D: NA
CDR3: CATSRQNVGTAGNEQFF
DNA: TGTGCCACCAGCAGACAGAACGTGGGGACGGCCGGCAATGAGCAGTTCTTC

size: few
V: TRBV30
J: TRBJ2-5
D: TRBD1
CDR3: CACTDRRETQYF
DNA: TGTGCCTGCACGGACAGGCGAGAGACCCAGTACTTC

size: few
V: TRBV4-2
J: TRBJ2-1
D: TRBD2
CDR3: CASSLAGDVHEQFF
DNA: TGTGCCAGCAGTCTAGCGGGAGATGTCCATGAGCAGTTCTTC

size: NA
V: TRBV10-3
J: TRBJ2-1
D: NA
CDR3: CAISESDYRENEQFF
DNA: TGTGCCATCAGTGAGTCTGACTACCGGGAAAATGAGCAGTTCTTC

size: NA
V: TRBV4-1
J: TRBJ2-1
D: TRBD2
CDR3: CASSQEGLAGVNEQFF
DNA: TGCGCCAGCAGCCAAGAAGGGTTAGCGGGAGTCAATGAGCAGTTCTTC

size: NA
V: TRBV7-9
J: TRBJ2-3
D: TRBD1
CDR3: CASSLTTGGTDTQYF
DNA: TGTGCCAGCAGCTTAACAACAGGGGGCACAGATACGCAGTATTTT

size: few
V: TRBV4-2
J: TRBJ2-1
D: TRBD2
CDR3: CASSRDLAGDARFF
DNA: TGTGCCAGCAGCCGGGACCTAGCGGGAGACGCACGGTTCTTC

size: few
V: TRBV7-9
J: TRBJ1-5
D: NA
CDR3: CASSPQRIRNQPQHF
DNA: TGTGCCAGCAGCCCACAGAGGATTAGGAATCAGCCCCAGCATTTT

size: NA
V: TRBV6-6
J: TRBJ2-3
D: NA
CDR3: CASSSVTDTQYF
DNA: TGTGCCAGCAGTTCTGTCACAGATACGCAGTATTTT

size: few
V: TRBV29-1
J: TRBJ1-5
D: TRBD1
CDR3: CSAGGEVGYSNQPQHF
DNA: TGCAGCGCAGGGGGGGAAGTCGGCTATAGCAATCAGCCCCAGCATTTT

size: few
V: TRBV7-9
J: TRBJ2-3
D: NA
CDR3: CASSPRTGTDTQYF
DNA: TGTGCCAGCAGCCCCCGCACTGGCACAGATACGCAGTATTTT

size: few
V: TRBV7-6
J: TRBJ2-3
D: TRBD2
CDR3: CASSFLAGFDGRGDTQYF
DNA: TGTGCCAGCAGCTTCCTAGCGGGATTTGATGGCCGGGGAGATACGCAGTATTTT

size: few
V: TRBV5-6
J: TRBJ2-1
D: TRBD2
CDR3: CASSLSPLAGVSNEQFF
DNA: TGTGCCAGCAGCTTGTCCCCACTAGCGGGAGTTTCTAATGAGCAGTTCTTC

size: few
V: TRBV5-1
J: TRBJ2-4
D: NA
CDR3: CASSLQGPENIQYF
DNA: TGCGCCAGCAGCTTACAGGGCCCGGAGAACATTCAGTACTTC

size: NA
V: TRBV18
J: TRBJ2-5
D: NA
CDR3: CASSPLGLPEETQYF
DNA: TGTGCCAGCTCACCTCTCGGGCTCCCCGAAGAGACCCAGTACTTC

size: NA
V: TRBV15
J: TRBJ1-2
D: NA
CDR3: CATSIGVNYGYTF
DNA: TGTGCCACCAGCATAGGGGTTAACTATGGCTACACCTTC

size: NA
V: TRBV7-9
J: TRBJ2-5
D: NA
CDR3: CASSLGEGWQETQYF
DNA: TGTGCCAGCAGCTTAGGTGAGGGGTGGCAAGAGACCCAGTACTTC

size: NA
V: TRBV5-1
J: TRBJ2-5
D: TRBD2
CDR3: CASSLAESGLAGRETQYF
DNA: TGCGCCAGCAGCTTGGCCGAGAGCGGCCTAGCGGGCCGAGAGACCCAGTACTTC

size: NA
V: TRBV2
J: TRBJ2-3
D: TRBD2
CDR3: CASSGPSGRGTDTQYF
DNA: TGTGCCAGCAGTGGGCCTAGCGGGAGGGGCACAGATACGCAGTATTTT

size: few
V: TRBV7-2
J: TRBJ2-3
D: NA
CDR3: CASSPGGTDTQYF
DNA: TGTGCCAGCAGCCCAGGGGGCACAGATACGCAGTATTTT

size: NA
V: TRBV10-3
J: TRBJ2-1
D: NA
CDR3: CAISGTYNEQFF
DNA: TGTGCCATCAGTGGAACTTACAATGAGCAGTTCTTC

size: few
V: TRBV5-1
J: TRBJ1-1
D: NA
CDR3: CASSGAGPLAEAFF
DNA: TGCGCCAGCAGCGGAGCGGGGCCGTTGGCTGAAGCTTTCTTT

size: NA
V: TRBV4-3
J: TRBJ2-5
D: TRBD1
CDR3: CASSQRSPGQGVAETQYF
DNA: TGCGCCAGCAGCCAAAGATCACCGGGACAGGGGGTTGCGGAGACCCAGTACTTC

size: NA
V: TRBV9
J: TRBJ1-3
D: NA
CDR3: CASSVATGGDSYGNTIYF
DNA: TGTGCCAGCAGCGTAGCTACGGGGGGAGACAGTTACGGAAACACCATATATTTT

size: few
V: TRBV5-1
J: TRBJ2-3
D: TRBD2
CDR3: CASSPLTGLAGDTQYF
DNA: TGCGCCAGCAGCCCCTTGACAGGACTAGCGGGAGATACGCAGTATTTT